These T cell receptor beta chains were read from a single sample in a study of CD8 T cells in ankylosing spondylitis. TCRdb passed the 5' RACE reads through MiXCR, listing each CDR3 protein once. This table has under 250,000 distinct CDR3 sequences, roughly 32% appearing once. Sequencing was performed on blood, either unsorted or a sorted T cell fraction (not recorded which). These TCRs come from a male donor with ankylosing spondylitis or in good health (not recorded which). CDR3s include the opening cysteine and the closing phenylalanine or tryptophan. A D gene is named only where the DNA matches it firmly. Some rows have no size entry. The others give once, few or many, or a class for an expanded clone.

v_gene	j_gene	len	d_gene	abundance	CDR3aa	CDR3nt
TRBV20-1	TRBJ1-5	16	.	.	CSARSPRQTSNQPQHF	TGCAGTGCTAGATCCCCTCGACAGACGAGCAATCAGCCCCAGCATTTT
TRBV7-6	TRBJ1-1	17	.	.	CASSLVSRGALGTEAFF	TGTGCCAGCAGCTTAGTATCACGGGGGGCCTTGGGCACTGAAGCTTTCTTT
TRBV20-1	TRBJ2-3	16	TRBD2	.	CSARWTSGDITDTQYF	TGCAGTGCTAGATGGACTAGCGGGGATATCACAGATACGCAGTATTTT
TRBV7-9	TRBJ2-5	17	.	.	CASSTRGRRGGPETQYF	TGTGCCAGCAGCACAAGAGGGCGGCGCGGGGGCCCAGAGACCCAGTACTTC
TRBV6-5	TRBJ2-7	14	.	.	CASSYSNSGDGQYF	TGTGCCAGCAGTTACTCGAATTCTGGGGACGGTCAGTACTTC
TRBV5-1	TRBJ2-1	16	.	few	CASSLAAGASYNEQFF	TGCGCCAGCAGCTTGGCCGCGGGGGCCTCCTACAATGAGCAGTTCTTC
TRBV29-1	TRBJ2-3	11	.	.	CSVALADTQYF	TGCAGCGTGGCCCTGGCAGATACGCAGTATTTT
TRBV5-1	TRBJ2-5	15	TRBD2	.	CASSLAGLAGETQYF	TGCGCCAGCAGCTTGGCGGGACTAGCGGGGGAGACCCAGTACTTC
TRBV5-1	TRBJ1-1	12	.	.	CASGQSPYEAFF	TGCGCCAGTGGACAGAGCCCCTATGAAGCTTTCTTT
TRBV10-3	TRBJ2-5	14	.	.	CAISESDKKETQYF	TGTGCCATCAGTGAGTCAGACAAAAAAGAGACCCAGTACTTC
TRBV10-3	TRBJ2-2	16	TRBD2	.	CAISESSGALTGELFF	TGTGCCATCAGTGAGTCAAGCGGGGCTCTCACCGGGGAGCTGTTTTTT
TRBV7-2	TRBJ2-3	15	.	.	CASSLALGGGNTQYF	TGTGCCAGCAGCTTAGCCTTAGGGGGGGGGAATACGCAGTATTTT
TRBV6-1	TRBJ2-5	14	.	few	CASSPSGSEETQYF	TGTGCCAGCAGTCCCAGCGGGTCAGAAGAGACCCAGTACTTC
TRBV5-1	TRBJ2-7	15	TRBD1	few	CASSRGQGAPYEQYF	TGCGCCAGCAGCCGCGGACAGGGGGCTCCCTACGAGCAGTACTTC
TRBV5-1	TRBJ2-5	14	.	.	CASSLRPGSETQYF	TGCGCCAGCAGCTTGAGGCCTGGGTCGGAGACCCAGTACTTC
TRBV12-3/TRBV12-4	TRBJ1-1	16	TRBD1	few	CASSQDRGSIGTEAFF	TGTGCCAGCAGTCAAGACAGGGGTAGTATAGGCACTGAAGCTTTCTTT
TRBV20-1	TRBJ2-1	13	.	few	CSAKGSSYNEQFF	TGCAGTGCTAAAGGTAGCTCCTACAATGAGCAGTTCTTC